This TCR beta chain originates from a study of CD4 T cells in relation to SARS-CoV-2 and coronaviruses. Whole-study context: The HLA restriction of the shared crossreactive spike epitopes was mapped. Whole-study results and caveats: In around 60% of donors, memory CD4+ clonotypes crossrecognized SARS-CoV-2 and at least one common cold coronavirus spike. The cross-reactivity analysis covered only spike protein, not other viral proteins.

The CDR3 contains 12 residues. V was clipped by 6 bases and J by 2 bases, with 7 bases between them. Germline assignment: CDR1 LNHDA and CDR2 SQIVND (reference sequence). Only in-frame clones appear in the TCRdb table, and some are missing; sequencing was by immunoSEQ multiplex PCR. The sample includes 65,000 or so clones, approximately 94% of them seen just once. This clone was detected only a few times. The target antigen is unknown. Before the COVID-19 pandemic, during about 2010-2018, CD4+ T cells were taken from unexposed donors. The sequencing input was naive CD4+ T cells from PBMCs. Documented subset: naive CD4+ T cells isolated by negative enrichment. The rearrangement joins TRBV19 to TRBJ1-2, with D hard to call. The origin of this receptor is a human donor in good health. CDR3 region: CASRRRNYGYTF. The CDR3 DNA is TGTGCCAGTAGGAGAAGAAACTATGGCTACACCTTC.